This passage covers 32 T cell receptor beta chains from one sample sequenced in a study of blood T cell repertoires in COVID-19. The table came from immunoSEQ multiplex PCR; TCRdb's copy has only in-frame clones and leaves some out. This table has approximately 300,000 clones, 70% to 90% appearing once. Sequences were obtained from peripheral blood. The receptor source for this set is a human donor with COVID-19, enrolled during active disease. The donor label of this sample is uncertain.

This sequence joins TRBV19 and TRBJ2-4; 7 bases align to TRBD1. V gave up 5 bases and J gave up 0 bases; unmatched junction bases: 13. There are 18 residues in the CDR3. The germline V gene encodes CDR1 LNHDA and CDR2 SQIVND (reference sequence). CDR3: CASSPQLGQILAKNIQYF. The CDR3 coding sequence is TGTGCCAGTAGTCCCCAATTGGGACAGATTCTAGCCAAAAACATTCAGTACTTC.

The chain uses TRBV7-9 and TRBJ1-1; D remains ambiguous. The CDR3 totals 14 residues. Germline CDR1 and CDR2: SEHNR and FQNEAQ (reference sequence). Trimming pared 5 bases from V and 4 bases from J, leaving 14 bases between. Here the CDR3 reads CASSPSGIPTEAFF. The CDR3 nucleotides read TGTGCCAGCAGCCCCAGCGGGATTCCCACTGAAGCTTTCTTT.

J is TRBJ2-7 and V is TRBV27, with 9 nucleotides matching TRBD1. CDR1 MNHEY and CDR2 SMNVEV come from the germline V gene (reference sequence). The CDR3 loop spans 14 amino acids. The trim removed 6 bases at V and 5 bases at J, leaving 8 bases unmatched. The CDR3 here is CASSGTGSNHEQYF. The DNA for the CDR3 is TGTGCCAGCAGCGGGACAGGGTCTAACCACGAGCAGTACTTC.

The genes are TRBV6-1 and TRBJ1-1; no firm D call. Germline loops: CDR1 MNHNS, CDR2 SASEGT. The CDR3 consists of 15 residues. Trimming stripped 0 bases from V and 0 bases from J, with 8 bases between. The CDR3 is CASSEAAVLNTEAFF. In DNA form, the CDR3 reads TGTGCCAGCAGTGAAGCGGCAGTATTGAACACTGAAGCTTTCTTT.

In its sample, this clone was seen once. CDR3 sequence reads: CSASSAGASTDTQYF. The CDR3 DNA follows: TGCAGTGCTAGTTCTGCGGGAGCGTCCACAGATACGCAGTATTTT. The J gene is TRBJ2-3, the V gene TRBV20-1, with 7 bases fitting TRBD2. The CDR3 covers 15 residues. V shed 3 bases and J 2 bases; nucleotides not matched to a gene: 8. The germline V gene encodes CDR1 DFQATT and CDR2 SNEGSKA (reference sequence).

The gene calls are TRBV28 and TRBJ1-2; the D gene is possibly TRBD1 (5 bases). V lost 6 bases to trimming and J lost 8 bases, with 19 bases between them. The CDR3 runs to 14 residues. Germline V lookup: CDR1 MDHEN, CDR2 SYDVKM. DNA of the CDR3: TGTGCCAGCAGGCAACACAGGCGAACTGGGGGCTACACCTTC. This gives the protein CASRQHRRTGGYTF.

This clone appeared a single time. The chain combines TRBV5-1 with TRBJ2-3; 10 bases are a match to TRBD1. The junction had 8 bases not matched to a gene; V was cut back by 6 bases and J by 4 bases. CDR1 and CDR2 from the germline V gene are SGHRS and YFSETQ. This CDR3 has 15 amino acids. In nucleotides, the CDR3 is TGCGCCAGCAAAAGGGGGACAGGGGAGGCAGATACGCAGTATTTT. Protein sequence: CASKRGTGEADTQYF.

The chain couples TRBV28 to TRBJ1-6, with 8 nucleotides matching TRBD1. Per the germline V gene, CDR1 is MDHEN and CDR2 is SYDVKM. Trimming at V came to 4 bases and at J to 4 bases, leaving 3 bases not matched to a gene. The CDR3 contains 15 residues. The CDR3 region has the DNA TGTGCCAGCAGTTCCAGACAGGGGTATAATTCACCCCTCCACTTT. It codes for CASSSRQGYNSPLHF.

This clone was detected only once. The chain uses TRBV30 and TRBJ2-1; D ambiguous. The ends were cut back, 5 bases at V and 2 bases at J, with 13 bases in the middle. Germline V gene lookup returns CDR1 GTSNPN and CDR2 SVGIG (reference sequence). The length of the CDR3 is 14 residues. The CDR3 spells CAWQERFPYNEQFF. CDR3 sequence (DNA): TGTGCCTGGCAAGAGAGGTTCCCCTACAATGAGCAGTTCTTC.

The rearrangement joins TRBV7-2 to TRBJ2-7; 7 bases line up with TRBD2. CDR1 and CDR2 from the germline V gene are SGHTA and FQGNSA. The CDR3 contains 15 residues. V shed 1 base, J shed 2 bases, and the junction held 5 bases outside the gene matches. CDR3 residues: CASSLGLAPTYEQYF. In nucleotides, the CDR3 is TGTGCCAGCAGCTTAGGACTAGCACCGACCTACGAGCAGTACTTC.

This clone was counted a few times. The CDR3 DNA follows: TGCGCCAGCAGCCAAGAAAGGGACAGGACTGAAGCTTTCTTT. Amino acids: CASSQERDRTEAFF. The J gene is TRBJ1-1, the V gene TRBV4-3; 8 positions match TRBD1. Germline V CDR1 and CDR2: LGHNA, YSLEER. This CDR3 comprises 14 residues. The V segment lost 0 bases and the J segment 5 bases; nucleotides outside the gene matches: 2.

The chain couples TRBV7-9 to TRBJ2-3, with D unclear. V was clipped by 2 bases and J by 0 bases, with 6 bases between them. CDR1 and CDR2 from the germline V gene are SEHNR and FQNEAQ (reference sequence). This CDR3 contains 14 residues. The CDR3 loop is CASSLITSTDTQYF. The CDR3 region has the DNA TGTGCCAGCAGCTTAATAACTAGCACAGATACGCAGTATTTT.

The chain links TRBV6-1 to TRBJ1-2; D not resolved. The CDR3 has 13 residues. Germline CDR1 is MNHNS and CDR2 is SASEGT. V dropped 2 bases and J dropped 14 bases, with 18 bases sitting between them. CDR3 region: CASSEPSTARGTF. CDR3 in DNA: TGTGCCAGCAGTGAACCCTCGACGGCTCGAGGGACCTTC.

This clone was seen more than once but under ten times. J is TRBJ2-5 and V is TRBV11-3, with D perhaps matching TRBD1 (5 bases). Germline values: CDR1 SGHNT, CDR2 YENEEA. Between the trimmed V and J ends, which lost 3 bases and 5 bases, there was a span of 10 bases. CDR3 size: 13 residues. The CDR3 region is CASSFEAGETQYF. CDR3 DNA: TGTGCCAGCAGCTTTGAGGCAGGGGAGACCCAGTACTTC.

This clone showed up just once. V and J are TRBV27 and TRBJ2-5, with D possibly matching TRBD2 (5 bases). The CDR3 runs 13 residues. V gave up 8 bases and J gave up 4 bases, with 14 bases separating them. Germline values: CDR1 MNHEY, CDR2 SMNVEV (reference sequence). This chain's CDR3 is CASSRGMGETQYF. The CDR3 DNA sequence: TGTGCCAGCTCCCGAGGGATGGGAGAGACCCAGTACTTC.

The CDR3 DNA reads as TGTGCCAGCTCACCACTATACAGGGGATTATGGTATGGCTACACCTTC. Protein: CASSPLYRGLWYGYTF. The chain recombines TRBV18 with TRBJ1-2; TRBD1 matches 7 bases. Trimming removed 1 base from V and 5 bases from J; junction bases left unmatched: 10. Germline CDR1 and CDR2: KGHSH and LQKENI. The CDR3 extends over 16 amino acids.

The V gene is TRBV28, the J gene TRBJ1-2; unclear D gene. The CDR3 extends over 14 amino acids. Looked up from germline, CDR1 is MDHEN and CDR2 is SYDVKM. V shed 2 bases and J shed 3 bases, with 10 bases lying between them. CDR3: CASSLVLRYYGYTF. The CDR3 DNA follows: TGTGCCAGCAGTTTAGTTCTCAGGTACTATGGCTACACCTTC.

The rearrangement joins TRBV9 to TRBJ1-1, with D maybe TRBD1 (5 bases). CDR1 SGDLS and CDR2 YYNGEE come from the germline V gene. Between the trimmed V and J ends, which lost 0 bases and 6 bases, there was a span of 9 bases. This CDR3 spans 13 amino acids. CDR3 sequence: CASSVGQGSEAFF. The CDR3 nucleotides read TGTGCCAGCAGCGTAGGGCAGGGCTCTGAAGCTTTCTTT.

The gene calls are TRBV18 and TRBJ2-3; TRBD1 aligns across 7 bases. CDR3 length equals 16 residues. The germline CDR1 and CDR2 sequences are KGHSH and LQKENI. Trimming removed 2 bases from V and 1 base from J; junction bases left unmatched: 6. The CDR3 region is CASSPRGQRGTDTQYF. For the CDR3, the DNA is TGTGCCAGCTCACCAAGGGGACAGAGGGGCACAGATACGCAGTATTTT. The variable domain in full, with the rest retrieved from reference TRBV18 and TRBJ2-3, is NAGVMQNPRHLVRRRGQEARLRCSPMKGHSHVYWYRQLPEEGLKFMVYLQKENIIDESGMPKERFSAEFPKEGPSILRIQQVVRGDSAAYFCASSPRGQRGTDTQYFGPGTRLTVL.

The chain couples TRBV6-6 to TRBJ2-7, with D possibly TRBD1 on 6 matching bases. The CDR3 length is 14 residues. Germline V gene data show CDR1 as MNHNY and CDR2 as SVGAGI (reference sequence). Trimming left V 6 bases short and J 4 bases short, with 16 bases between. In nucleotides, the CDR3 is TGTGCCAGCAGGGCTGGACAGAGCCGATACGAGCAGTACTTC. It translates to CASRAGQSRYEQYF.

DNA of the CDR3: TGTGCCAGCAGTTTCGCGGGGAGCTATGGCTACACCTTC. Amino acid sequence: CASSFAGSYGYTF. This chain joins TRBV27 and TRBJ1-2; D gene uncertain. The CDR3 is made up of 13 amino acids. Trimming shortened V by 3 bases and J by 4 bases, and 9 bases separated the two germline ends. CDR1 MNHEY and CDR2 SMNVEV come from the germline V gene (reference sequence).

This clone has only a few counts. The CDR3 DNA follows: TGTGCCAGCAGTCAAAGGGGGCGGGAAAAACTGTTTTTT. It is translated as CASSQRGREKLFF. The rearrangement links TRBV6-5 to TRBJ1-4; 7 nucleotides match TRBD1. CDR3 length: 13 residues. V shed 5 bases, J shed 8 bases, and the junction held 5 bases outside the gene matches. Germline loops: CDR1 MNHEY, CDR2 SVGAGI.

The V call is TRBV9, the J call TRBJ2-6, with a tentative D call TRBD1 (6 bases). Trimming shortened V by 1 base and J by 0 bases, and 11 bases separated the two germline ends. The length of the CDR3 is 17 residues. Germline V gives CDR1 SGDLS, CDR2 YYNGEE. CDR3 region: CASSVHPGASGANVLTF. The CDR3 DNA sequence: TGTGCCAGCAGCGTACACCCAGGGGCCTCTGGGGCCAACGTCCTGACTTTC.

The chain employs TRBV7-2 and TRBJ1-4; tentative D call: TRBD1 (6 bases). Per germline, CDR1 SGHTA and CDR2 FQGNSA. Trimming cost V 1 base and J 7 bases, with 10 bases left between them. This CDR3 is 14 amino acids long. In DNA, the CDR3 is TGTGCCAGCAGCTTAGTTGGGGGCTTTGAAAAACTGTTTTTT. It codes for CASSLVGGFEKLFF.

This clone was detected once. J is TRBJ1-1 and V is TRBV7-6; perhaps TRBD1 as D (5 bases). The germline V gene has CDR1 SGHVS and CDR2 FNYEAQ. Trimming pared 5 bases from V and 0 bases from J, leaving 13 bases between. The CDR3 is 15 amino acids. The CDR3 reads CASSPGGRMNTEAFF. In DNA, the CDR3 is TGTGCCAGCAGCCCCGGGGGGAGAATGAACACTGAAGCTTTCTTT.

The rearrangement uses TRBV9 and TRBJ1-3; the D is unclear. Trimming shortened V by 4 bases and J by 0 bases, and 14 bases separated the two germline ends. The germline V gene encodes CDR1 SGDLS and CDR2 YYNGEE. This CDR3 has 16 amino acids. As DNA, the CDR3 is TGTGCCAGCAGCTACCTTGCGGGCCGCTCTGGAAACACCATATATTTT. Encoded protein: CASSYLAGRSGNTIYF.

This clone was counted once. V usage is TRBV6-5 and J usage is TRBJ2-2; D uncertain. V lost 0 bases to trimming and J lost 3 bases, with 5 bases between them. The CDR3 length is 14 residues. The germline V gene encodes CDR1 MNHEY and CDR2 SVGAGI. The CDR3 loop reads CASSYSGDTGELFF. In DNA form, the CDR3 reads TGTGCCAGCAGTTACTCGGGCGACACCGGGGAGCTGTTTTTT.

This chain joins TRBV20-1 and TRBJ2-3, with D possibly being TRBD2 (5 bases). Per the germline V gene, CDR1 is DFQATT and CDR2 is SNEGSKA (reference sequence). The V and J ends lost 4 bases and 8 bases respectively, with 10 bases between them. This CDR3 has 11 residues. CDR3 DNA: TGCAGTGCTATAGCTAGCAGTACGCAGTATTTT. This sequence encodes CSAIASSTQYF.

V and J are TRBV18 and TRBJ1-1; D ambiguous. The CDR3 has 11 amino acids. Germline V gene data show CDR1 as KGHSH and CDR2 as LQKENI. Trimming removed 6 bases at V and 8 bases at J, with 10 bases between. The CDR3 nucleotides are TGTGCCAGCTCGTACTCGAGAGAAGCTTTCTTT. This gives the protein CASSYSREAFF. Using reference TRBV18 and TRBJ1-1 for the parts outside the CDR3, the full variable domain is NAGVMQNPRHLVRRRGQEARLRCSPMKGHSHVYWYRQLPEEGLKFMVYLQKENIIDESGMPKERFSAEFPKEGPSILRIQQVVRGDSAAYFCASSYSREAFFGQGTRLTVV.

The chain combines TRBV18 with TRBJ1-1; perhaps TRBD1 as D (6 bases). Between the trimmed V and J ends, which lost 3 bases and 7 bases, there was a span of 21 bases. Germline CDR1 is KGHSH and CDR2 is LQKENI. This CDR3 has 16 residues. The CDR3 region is CASSPLRLTGDSEAFF. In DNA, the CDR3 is TGTGCCAGCTCACCCCTCCGTCTGACAGGAGATAGTGAAGCTTTCTTT.

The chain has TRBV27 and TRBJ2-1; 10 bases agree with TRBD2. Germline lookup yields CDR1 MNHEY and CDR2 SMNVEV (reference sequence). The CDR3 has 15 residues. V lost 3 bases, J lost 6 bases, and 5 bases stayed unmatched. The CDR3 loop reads CASSLEAGGVNEQFF. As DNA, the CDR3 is TGTGCCAGCAGTTTGGAAGCGGGAGGGGTCAATGAGCAGTTCTTC.

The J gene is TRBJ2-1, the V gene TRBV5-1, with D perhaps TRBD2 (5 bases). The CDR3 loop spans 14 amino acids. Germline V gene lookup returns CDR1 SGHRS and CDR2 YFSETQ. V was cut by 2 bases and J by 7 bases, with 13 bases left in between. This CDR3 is CASSLGLAMNEQFF. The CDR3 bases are TGCGCCAGCAGCTTAGGTCTAGCTATGAATGAGCAGTTCTTC.